The 18 T cell receptor beta chains in this list originate from one sample, sequenced in a study of cytomegalovirus exposure and HLA in healthy donors. Primers: 60 Vbeta forward and 13 Jbeta reverse. Produced via immunoSEQ multiplex PCR; TCRdb's table is partial and in-frame only. In all, the sample yields about 46,000 clones. Sample: PBMCs. These receptors were collected from a woman between 40 and 55 years old in good health and CMV-seronegative.

The chain joins TRBV7-9 to TRBJ2-3; TRBD2 aligns across 8 bases. Germline V gene sequence: CDR1 SEHNR, CDR2 FQNEAQ (reference sequence). Trimming took 5 bases from V and 5 from J; bases not matched to a gene: 9. The CDR3 runs 15 residues. The CDR3 DNA follows: TGTGCCAGCAGCCCCTTGGATAGCGGGGTAGATACGCAGTATTTT. This gives the protein CASSPLDSGVDTQYF.

J is TRBJ2-1 and V is TRBV7-2, with D tentatively TRBD1 (6 bases). This CDR3 region has 14 residues. Trimming stripped 5 bases from V and 8 bases from J, with 16 bases between. The germline gives CDR1 SGHTA, CDR2 FQGNSA. The CDR3 DNA reads TGTGCCAGCAGCACCGGGACAACTCGCGATGAGCAGTTCTTC. Its translation: CASSTGTTRDEQFF.

The rearrangement links TRBV11-1 to TRBJ2-7, with D unresolved. V lost 5 bases and J lost 3, with 14 bases in between. The CDR3 contains 14 residues. Germline V gene sequence: CDR1 SGHAT, CDR2 FQDESV (reference sequence). This CDR3 is CASSRSGSSYEQYF. In DNA, the CDR3 is TGTGCCAGCAGCCGATCCGGGTCCAGCTACGAGCAGTACTTC.

The rearrangement links TRBV28 to TRBJ1-3; D is undetermined. V lost 2 bases and J lost 0, with 11 bases in between. The CDR3 loop spans 16 amino acids. CDR1 is MDHEN, CDR2 SYDVKM, per germline. The chain's CDR3 is CASSLSFGLSGNTIYF. The CDR3 DNA is TGTGCCAGCAGTTTAAGTTTCGGACTCTCTGGAAACACCATATATTTT.

V gene TRBV29-1 combines with J gene TRBJ2-5; D unresolved. The germline gives CDR1 SQVTM, CDR2 ANQGSEA. The CDR3 contains 13 residues. Trimming took 0 bases from V and 2 from J, leaving 7 bases between them. In DNA, the CDR3 is TGCAGCGTTGAAGATCCCCTGCAAGAGACCCAGTACTTC. Translation: CSVEDPLQETQYF.

The chain joins TRBV4-1 to TRBJ1-2, with TRBD1 identical over 12 bases. The V gene end was trimmed by 0 bases and the J gene end by 7 bases; junction bases not matched to a gene: 15. The germline V gene encodes CDR1 MGHRA and CDR2 YSYEKL. This CDR3 is 19 amino acids long. CDR3 sequence (DNA): TGCGCCAGCAGCCAAGATTTTTCCGGGCGGGGACAGGGGGCGGGTGGCTACACCTTC. It is translated as CASSQDFSGRGQGAGGYTF.

The chain links TRBV5-1 to TRBJ1-4; D is uncertain. CDR1 is SGHRS, CDR2 YFSETQ, per germline. The CDR3 contains 14 residues. V gave up 3 bases and J gave up 3 bases, with 9 bases separating them. The chain's CDR3 is CASSSAGSNEKLFF. For the CDR3, the DNA is TGCGCCAGCAGCTCGGCAGGTTCTAATGAAAAACTGTTTTTT.

The chain links TRBV6-5 to TRBJ1-5; unclear D gene. The germline V gene encodes CDR1 MNHEY and CDR2 SVGAGI. The CDR3 is made up of 15 amino acids. V lost 0 bases and J lost 5, with 11 bases in between. The CDR3 sequence: CASSYSSRKDQPQHF. The CDR3 DNA reads as TGTGCCAGCAGTTACTCGTCCAGGAAAGATCAGCCCCAGCATTTT.

V is TRBV9 and J is TRBJ2-1, with D unclear. The CDR3 is made up of 13 amino acids. Germline assignment: CDR1 SGDLS and CDR2 YYNGEE. V dropped 0 bases and J dropped 3 bases, with 4 bases sitting between them. CDR3 nucleotides: TGTGCCAGCAGCGTAGACAGCTACAATGAGCAGTTCTTC. It specifies CASSVDSYNEQFF.

The chain recombines TRBV4-3 with TRBJ2-2; D remains unclear. The germline CDR1 and CDR2 sequences are LGHNA and YSLEER. The CDR3 is 15 residues long. V was pared by 0 bases and J by 6 bases, with 11 bases between. CDR3 bases: TGCGCCAGCAGCCAAGATCTCCAATGGCCCGGGGAGCTGTTTTTT. Its protein product is CASSQDLQWPGELFF.

The chain couples TRBV6-5 to TRBJ1-1, with D hard to call. CDR3 length: 11 residues. Trimming left V 2 bases short and J 11 bases short, with 9 bases between. Per germline, CDR1 MNHEY and CDR2 SVGAGI. The CDR3 spells CASSYSGEAFF. Here the CDR3 DNA reads TGTGCCAGCAGTTACAGCGGAGAGGCTTTCTTT.

This chain uses TRBV7-9 with TRBJ2-7; 13 nucleotides agree with TRBD2. Trimming cost V 5 bases and J 7 bases; bases outside gene matches: 14. Per germline, CDR1 SEHNR and CDR2 FQNEAQ (reference sequence). This CDR3 contains 17 residues. CDR3 sequence (DNA): TGTGCCAGCAGCGTGTATACCGGACTAGCGGGAGTAGAGGAGCAGTACTTC. It encodes CASSVYTGLAGVEEQYF.

The chain has TRBV28 and TRBJ1-2; 7 nucleotides line up with TRBD1. The CDR3 covers 14 residues. Germline lookup yields CDR1 MDHEN and CDR2 SYDVKM. Trimming removed 2 bases from V and 3 bases from J; junction bases left unmatched: 3. The CDR3, as DNA: TGTGCCAGCAGTTTAGAGGGGGCGTACTATGGCTACACCTTC. It translates to CASSLEGAYYGYTF.

The chain has TRBV5-6 and TRBJ2-4; TRBD2 matches 16 bases. With V trimmed by 4 bases and J by 1 base, 5 bases remained unmatched. The length of the CDR3 is 18 residues. The germline gives CDR1 SGHDT, CDR2 YYEEEE. CDR3 in DNA: TGTGCCAGCAGCCAGGGACTAGCGGGAGGGCTGGCCAAAAACATTCAGTACTTC. Translation: CASSQGLAGGLAKNIQYF. Together with reference TRBV5-6 and TRBJ2-4, the CDR3 gives the full variable domain: DAGVTQSPTHLIKTRGQQVTLRCSPKSGHDTVSWYQQALGQGPQFIFQYYEEEERQRGNFPDRFSGHQFPNYSSELNVNALLLGDSALYLCASSQGLAGGLAKNIQYFGAGTRLSVL.

This chain joins TRBV9 and TRBJ2-7; TRBD1 aligns across 9 bases. Germline trimming cut 1 base from V and 1 base from J; bases unmatched to any gene: 3. The CDR3 contains 15 residues. Germline lookup yields CDR1 SGDLS and CDR2 YYNGEE. DNA of the CDR3: TGTGCCAGCAGCGTAACCGGGACAGGGTCCTACGAGCAGTACTTC. This codes for CASSVTGTGSYEQYF.

The rearrangement links TRBV4-3 to TRBJ2-7, with TRBD2 matching 9 bases. CDR1 is LGHNA and CDR2 is YSLEER in the germline V gene. CDR3 length: 15 amino acids. V lost 0 bases and J lost 2; bases outside the gene matches: 2. The CDR3 is CASSQEAGGPYEQYF. The CDR3 DNA reads as TGCGCCAGCAGCCAAGAGGCGGGAGGGCCCTACGAGCAGTACTTC.

V is TRBV28 and J is TRBJ2-1; 7 positions match TRBD2. Unmatched junction bases numbered 5, after V lost 6 bases and J lost 6 bases. The germline gives CDR1 MDHEN, CDR2 SYDVKM. The CDR3 runs to 13 residues. The chain's CDR3 is CASRERESNEQFF. The DNA for the CDR3 is TGTGCCAGCAGGGAGCGGGAAAGCAATGAGCAGTTCTTC.

V and J are TRBV10-3 and TRBJ2-7; the match to TRBD2 covers 8 bases. V lost 10 bases to trimming and J lost 0 bases; unmatched junction nucleotides: 8. CDR1 ENHRY and CDR2 SYGVKD come from the germline V gene. The CDR3 is made up of 14 amino acids. The CDR3 bases are TGTGCCAGCAAAACTAGCGGAGCCTCCTACGAGCAGTACTTC. This sequence encodes CASKTSGASYEQYF.